This T cell receptor beta chain was profiled in a study of cytomegalovirus exposure and HLA in healthy donors. PCR primers comprised 60 Vbeta and 13 Jbeta primers. Here immunoSEQ multiplex PCR was the method, and the copy in TCRdb shows in-frame clones only, minus some. The data contain approximately 150,000 clones, 70% to 85% of them seen just once; the ten biggest clones take up approximately 1.3%. Study-wide results and limits: Researchers counted 164 TCR beta chains as cytomegalovirus-associated.

This clone has just a few counts. Its antigen is not known. The CDR3 is 14 amino acids. Germline V CDR1 and CDR2: MNHNS, SASEGT. V lost 3 bases and J 2 bases, leaving 11 bases between the germline ends. This sequence was found in a woman aged 25-40 years in good health and CMV-seropositive. The sequenced sample consisted of PBMCs. The chain joins TRBV6-1 to TRBJ2-7; weak D call: TRBD1 (5 bases). CDR3 protein: CASSDRQPPYEQYF. CDR3 nucleotide sequence: TGTGCCAGCAGTGATCGACAGCCCCCCTACGAGCAGTACTTC.